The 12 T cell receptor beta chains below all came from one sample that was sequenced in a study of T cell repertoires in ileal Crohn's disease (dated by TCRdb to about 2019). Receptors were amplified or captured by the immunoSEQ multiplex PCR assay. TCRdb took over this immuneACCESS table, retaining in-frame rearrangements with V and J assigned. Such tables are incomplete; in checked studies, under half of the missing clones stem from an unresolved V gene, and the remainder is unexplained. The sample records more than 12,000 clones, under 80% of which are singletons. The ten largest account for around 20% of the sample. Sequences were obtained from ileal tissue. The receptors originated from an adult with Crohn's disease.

The CDR3 sequence: CASSLGQGGYEQYF. The CDR3, as DNA: TGCGCCAGCAGCTTGGGACAGGGGGGATACGAGCAGTACTTC. This chain connects TRBV5-1 to TRBJ2-5; 9 bases align to TRBD1. Judging by the DNA end, TRBJ2-7 fits better; the J call may be wrong. There are 14 residues in the CDR3. Germline CDR1 reads SGHRS; CDR2 reads YFSETQ.

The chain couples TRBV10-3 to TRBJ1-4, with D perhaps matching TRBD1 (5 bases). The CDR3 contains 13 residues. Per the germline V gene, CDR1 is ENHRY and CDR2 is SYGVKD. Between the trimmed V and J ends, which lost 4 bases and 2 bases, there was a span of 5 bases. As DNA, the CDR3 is TGTGCCATCAGTGCAGGGACTAATGAAAAACTGTTTTTT. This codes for CAISAGTNEKLFF.

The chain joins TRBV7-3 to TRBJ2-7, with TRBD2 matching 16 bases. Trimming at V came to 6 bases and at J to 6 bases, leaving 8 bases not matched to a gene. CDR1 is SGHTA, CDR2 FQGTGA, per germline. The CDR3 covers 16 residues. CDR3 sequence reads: CASSPGLAGGPGEQYF. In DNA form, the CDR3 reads TGTGCCAGCAGTCCGGGACTAGCGGGGGGGCCCGGCGAGCAGTACTTC.

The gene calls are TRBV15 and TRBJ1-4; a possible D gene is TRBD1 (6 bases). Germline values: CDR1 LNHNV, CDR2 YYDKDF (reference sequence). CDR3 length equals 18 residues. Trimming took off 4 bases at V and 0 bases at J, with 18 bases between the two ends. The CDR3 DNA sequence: TGTGCCACCAGCAAATCCCTAGGACAGCTAGCAACTAATGAAAAACTGTTTTTT. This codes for CATSKSLGQLATNEKLFF.

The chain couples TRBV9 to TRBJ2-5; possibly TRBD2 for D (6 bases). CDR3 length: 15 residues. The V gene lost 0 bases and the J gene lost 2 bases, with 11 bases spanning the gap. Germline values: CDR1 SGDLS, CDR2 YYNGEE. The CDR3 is CASSVGGGAQETQYF. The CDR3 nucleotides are TGTGCCAGCAGCGTAGGTGGCGGGGCACAAGAGACCCAGTACTTC.

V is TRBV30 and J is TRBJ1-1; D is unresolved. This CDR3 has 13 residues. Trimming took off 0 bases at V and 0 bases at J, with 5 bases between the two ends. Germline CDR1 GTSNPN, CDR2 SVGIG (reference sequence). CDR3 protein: CAWSVQMNTEAFF. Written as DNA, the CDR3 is TGTGCCTGGAGTGTGCAGATGAACACTGAAGCTTTCTTT.

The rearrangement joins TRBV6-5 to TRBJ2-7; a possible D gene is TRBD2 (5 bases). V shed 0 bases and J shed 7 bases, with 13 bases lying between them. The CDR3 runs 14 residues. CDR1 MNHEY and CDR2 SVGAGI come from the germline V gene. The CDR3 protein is CASSYSRGSKEQYF. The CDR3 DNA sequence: TGTGCCAGCAGTTACTCGCGAGGGTCGAAGGAGCAGTACTTC.

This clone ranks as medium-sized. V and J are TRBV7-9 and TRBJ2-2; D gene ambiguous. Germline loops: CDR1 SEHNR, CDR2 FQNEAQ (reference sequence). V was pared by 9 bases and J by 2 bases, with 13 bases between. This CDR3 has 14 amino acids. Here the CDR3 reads CASASNPNTGELFF. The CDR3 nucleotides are TGTGCCAGTGCGTCCAACCCTAACACCGGGGAGCTGTTTTTT.

Here the CDR3 reads CASRRQPATNEKLFF. The CDR3 region has the DNA TGTGCCAGCAGACGACAGCCTGCAACTAATGAAAAACTGTTTTTT. The chain uses TRBV6-5 and TRBJ1-4; a possible D gene is TRBD1 (5 bases). Trimming stripped 6 bases from V and 0 bases from J, with 11 bases between. Per germline, CDR1 MNHEY and CDR2 SVGAGI. The CDR3 has 15 residues.

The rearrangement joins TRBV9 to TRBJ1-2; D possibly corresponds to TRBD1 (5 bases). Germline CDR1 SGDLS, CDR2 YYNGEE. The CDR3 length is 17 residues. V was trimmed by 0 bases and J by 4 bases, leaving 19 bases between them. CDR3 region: CASSVGGEVSPLYGYTF. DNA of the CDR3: TGTGCCAGCAGCGTAGGGGGGGAGGTTAGCCCCCTCTATGGCTACACCTTC.

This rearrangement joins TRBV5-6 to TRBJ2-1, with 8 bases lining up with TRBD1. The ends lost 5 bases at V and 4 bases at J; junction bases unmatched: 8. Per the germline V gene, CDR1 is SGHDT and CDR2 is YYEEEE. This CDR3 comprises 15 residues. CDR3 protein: CASRPDRDRYNEQFF. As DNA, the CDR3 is TGTGCCAGCAGACCGGACAGGGATAGGTACAATGAGCAGTTCTTC.

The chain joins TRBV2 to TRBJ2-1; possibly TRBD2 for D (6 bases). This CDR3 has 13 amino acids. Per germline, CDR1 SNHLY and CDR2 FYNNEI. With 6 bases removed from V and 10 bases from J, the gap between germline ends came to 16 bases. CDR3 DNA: TGTGCCAGCAGCGGGAGAATGACCTACGAGCAGTTCTTC. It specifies CASSGRMTYEQFF.